This TCR beta chain comes out of a study of T cell responses to AZD1222 COVID-19 vaccine. Sequencing used immunoSEQ multiplex PCR; TCRdb keeps in-frame clones, though not all of them. Counted here are more than 100,000 clones, approximately 90% occurring once; the ten biggest clones make up roughly 1.5%. As to this clone: Its specificity is not known.

Germline V lookup: CDR1 SGDLS, CDR2 YYNGEE. V was clipped by 0 bases and J by 4 bases, with 8 bases between them. The CDR3 is 14 residues long. Study-wide results and caveats: Females made up more of the donors, who were largely white British, and clonal diversity may have come out too low. After the peak T cell response, and only then, were repertoires sampled. When two AZD1222 doses had been given, Spike-specific TCR breadth and depth rose. Only a handful of AZD1222 recipients, roughly six in all, had baseline seropositivity.

This sequence was found in an adult in good health. This specimen consisted of peripheral blood, obtained on day 0 of AZD1222 vaccination. V gene TRBV9 combines with J gene TRBJ2-1; D not resolved. The CDR3 coding sequence is TGTGCCAGCAGCGTAGGGAACAGTTACAATGAGCAGTTCTTC. This codes for CASSVGNSYNEQFF.